The 23 T cell receptor beta chains in this list originate from one sample, sequenced in a study of OX40 agonist ivuxolimab in advanced cancers. Sequenced by immunoSEQ multiplex PCR; TCRdb stores in-frame clones only, minus some. The table records 90,000 to 120,000 clones, 75% to 95% of them present only once. The source was CD4+ or CD8+ T cells sorted from blood, collected in a trial of the OX40 agonist ivuxolimab. Receptor source: an adult with an advanced solid tumor such as melanoma, head and neck, liver or kidney cancer.

The chain joins TRBV25-1 to TRBJ1-3; D is uncertain. The CDR3 is made up of 16 amino acids. With 2 bases removed from V and 0 bases from J, the gap between germline ends came to 11 bases. CDR1 MGHDK and CDR2 SYGVNS come from the germline V gene. The CDR3 nucleotides read TGTGCCAGCAGTGAACAGGAGAAACCCTCTGGAAACACCATATATTTT. Its protein product is CASSEQEKPSGNTIYF. Full variable domain (rest looked up from reference TRBV25-1 and TRBJ1-3): EADIYQTPRYLVIGTGKKITLECSQTMGHDKMYWYQQDPGMELHLIHYSYGVNSTEKGDLSSESTVSRIRTEHFPLTLESARPSHTSQYLCASSEQEKPSGNTIYFGEGSWLTVV.

The chain is built from TRBV5-1 and TRBJ2-7, with D hard to call. The CDR3 length is 14 residues. The ends were cut back, 0 bases at V and 2 bases at J, with 9 bases in the middle. Germline V gene sequence: CDR1 SGHRS, CDR2 YFSETQ. The CDR3 is CASSLEAQTYEQYF. DNA of the CDR3: TGCGCCAGCAGCTTGGAGGCCCAAACCTACGAGCAGTACTTC.

V gene TRBV27 combines with J gene TRBJ1-5; 7 nucleotides match TRBD1. The J segment lost 5 bases and the V segment lost 3 bases, leaving 7 bases of the junction unmatched. This CDR3 is built from 15 residues. CDR1 MNHEY and CDR2 SMNVEV come from the germline V gene (reference sequence). CDR3 sequence reads: CASSFAITGDQPQHF. The DNA of the CDR3 is TGTGCCAGCAGTTTTGCTATCACAGGGGATCAGCCCCAGCATTTT.

This chain links TRBV28 with TRBJ1-1; the D gene is possibly TRBD1 (5 bases). The CDR3 covers 14 residues. V lost 5 bases to trimming and J lost 8 bases, with 18 bases between them. CDR1 and CDR2 (germline): MDHEN, SYDVKM. This CDR3 is CASSTLQAFPEAFF. In nucleotides, the CDR3 is TGTGCCAGCAGTACCCTACAGGCGTTCCCCGAAGCTTTCTTT.

V gene TRBV5-6 combines with J gene TRBJ1-5; D not resolved. There are 15 residues in the CDR3. V lost 2 bases to trimming and J lost 5 bases, with 14 bases between them. Per germline, CDR1 SGHDT and CDR2 YYEEEE. In DNA, the CDR3 is TGTGCCAGCAGCTTCGCGACCCGGAGCGATCAGCCCCAGCATTTT. Encoded protein: CASSFATRSDQPQHF.

This clone was recorded only once. This rearrangement joins TRBV19 to TRBJ2-5, with unresolved D. The V end was cut by 1 base, the J end by 5 bases, with 2 bases between. Germline CDR1 is LNHDA and CDR2 is SQIVND (reference sequence). There are 11 residues in the CDR3. The CDR3 region has the DNA TGTGCCAGTAGTATAGCGGAGACCCAGTACTTC. It is translated as CASSIAETQYF.

V gene TRBV27 combines with J gene TRBJ1-2; tentative D call: TRBD1 (5 bases). CDR3 length: 16 residues. Trimming left V 5 bases short and J 2 bases short, with 18 bases between. Germline V gene data show CDR1 as MNHEY and CDR2 as SMNVEV (reference sequence). As DNA, the CDR3 is TGTGCCAGCAGTCCCGCCGGGAGGGGCCCCAACTATGGCTACACCTTC. Its translation: CASSPAGRGPNYGYTF.

The V and J genes are TRBV19 and TRBJ2-1; TRBD2 might be the D (6 bases). This CDR3 comprises 17 residues. Trimming removed 2 bases at V and 2 bases at J, with 16 bases between. The V gene's germline CDR1 is LNHDA and CDR2 SQIVND (reference sequence). CDR3 protein: CASSINYGTPAYNEQFF. As DNA, the CDR3 is TGTGCCAGTAGTATAAACTACGGGACTCCTGCCTACAATGAGCAGTTCTTC.

The chain carries TRBV15 and TRBJ2-1; 9 bases fit TRBD2. V gave up 3 bases and J gave up 5 bases; unmatched junction bases: 8. The CDR3 contains 16 residues. Germline V gene lookup returns CDR1 LNHNV and CDR2 YYDKDF (reference sequence). Here the CDR3 DNA reads TGTGCCACCAGCAGTGATAGCGGGAGAAGAAACAATGAGCAGTTCTTC. Its translation is CATSSDSGRRNNEQFF.

The chain links TRBV28 to TRBJ2-7; D is unresolved. This CDR3 is 14 amino acids long. Germline V lookup: CDR1 MDHEN, CDR2 SYDVKM. V was shortened by 5 bases and J by 3 bases, with 14 bases between the two germline ends. The DNA for the CDR3 is TGTGCCAGCAGTCCCGCTGGGGTGGGCTACGAGCAGTACTTC. Its protein product is CASSPAGVGYEQYF.

The J gene is TRBJ2-3, the V gene TRBV9, with D possibly TRBD2 on 6 matching bases. This CDR3 is 15 amino acids long. Germline V gene sequence: CDR1 SGDLS, CDR2 YYNGEE. Trimming shortened V by 4 bases and J by 7 bases, and 19 bases separated the two germline ends. This CDR3 is CASSPSRGSVNTQYF. The CDR3 DNA is TGTGCCAGCAGCCCTTCCCGGGGGAGTGTGAATACGCAGTATTTT.

The chain carries TRBV9 and TRBJ2-1; 9 nucleotides match TRBD2. V was pared by 4 bases and J by 7 bases, with 12 bases of the junction left unmatched. The CDR3 length is 16 residues. The germline gives CDR1 SGDLS, CDR2 YYNGEE. The CDR3 is CASSFSGSPPSNEQFF. The CDR3 nucleotides are TGTGCCAGCAGCTTTAGCGGGAGTCCACCTAGTAATGAGCAGTTCTTC. The full variable domain, completed using reference TRBV9 and TRBJ2-1, is DSGVTQTPKHLITATGQRVTLRCSPRSGDLSVYWYQQSLDQGLQFLIQYYNGEERAKGNILERFSAQQFPDLHSELNLSSLELGDSALYFCASSFSGSPPSNEQFFGPGTRLTVL.

The chain couples TRBV14 to TRBJ2-3, with TRBD2 matching over 8 bases. V lost 4 bases and J lost 3; bases outside the gene matches: 6. Germline lookup yields CDR1 SGHDN and CDR2 FVKESK. There are 15 residues in the CDR3. CDR3 sequence reads: CASSRREGQTDTQYF. The CDR3 nucleotides read TGTGCCAGCAGCCGACGGGAGGGCCAGACAGATACGCAGTATTTT.

This chain joins TRBV19 and TRBJ2-2; 10 bases align to TRBD2. Germline trimming cut 1 base from V and 3 bases from J; bases unmatched to any gene: 5. This CDR3 is built from 17 residues. Germline V gives CDR1 LNHDA, CDR2 SQIVND (reference sequence). CDR3 nucleotide sequence: TGTGCCAGTAGTATAGGGAGACTAGCGGGCCACACCGGGGAGCTGTTTTTT. Translated, it gives CASSIGRLAGHTGELFF.

As DNA, the CDR3 is TGTGCCAGCAGTTTATACAGGGTGGGCGGGGAGCTGTTTTTT. Encoded protein: CASSLYRVGGELFF. The genes are TRBV27 and TRBJ2-2; perhaps TRBD1 as D (6 bases). V was cut by 1 base and J by 7 bases, with 10 bases left in between. The germline CDR1 and CDR2 sequences are MNHEY and SMNVEV (reference sequence). The CDR3 sequence is 14 residues long.

The V and J genes are TRBV10-3 and TRBJ1-2; 7 bases are a match to TRBD1. The CDR3 length is 12 residues. Germline V gene lookup returns CDR1 ENHRY and CDR2 SYGVKD. V lost 6 bases and J lost 6; bases outside the gene matches: 4. The CDR3 region is CAISPTGNGYTF. The DNA for the CDR3 is TGTGCCATCAGCCCGACAGGGAATGGCTACACCTTC.

This chain links TRBV6-5 with TRBJ2-5, with a tentative D call TRBD2 (6 bases). Germline assignment: CDR1 MNHEY and CDR2 SVGAGI. Trimming pared 3 bases from V and 5 bases from J, leaving 10 bases between. The CDR3 has 13 residues. CDR3 sequence reads: CASSYGSGETQYF. CDR3 nucleotides: TGTGCCAGCAGTTATGGGAGCGGGGAGACCCAGTACTTC.

The chain carries TRBV27 and TRBJ1-1; tentatively, D is TRBD1 (6 bases). This CDR3 comprises 14 residues. The ends were cut back, 5 bases at V and 3 bases at J, with 13 bases in the middle. Per the germline V gene, CDR1 is MNHEY and CDR2 is SMNVEV (reference sequence). CDR3 protein: CASSPDRIYTEAFF. CDR3 DNA sequence: TGTGCCAGCAGTCCAGACAGGATTTACACTGAAGCTTTCTTT.

The chain couples TRBV9 to TRBJ1-2; TRBD1 matches at 7 bases. V shed 3 bases and J 1 base; nucleotides not matched to a gene: 6. CDR1 is SGDLS and CDR2 is YYNGEE in the germline V gene. This CDR3 is built from 15 residues. Here the CDR3 DNA reads TGTGCCAGCAGCGCCGGGGGACAGATTAACTATGGCTACACCTTC. Its translation is CASSAGGQINYGYTF. Supplemented by reference TRBV9 and TRBJ1-2, the full variable domain reads DSGVTQTPKHLITATGQRVTLRCSPRSGDLSVYWYQQSLDQGLQFLIQYYNGEERAKGNILERFSAQQFPDLHSELNLSSLELGDSALYFCASSAGGQINYGYTFGSGTRLTVV.

The V gene is TRBV18, the J gene TRBJ2-3; D not resolved. CDR1 is KGHSH and CDR2 is LQKENI in the germline V gene. Trimming removed 5 bases at V and 0 bases at J, with 9 bases between. This CDR3 is 14 amino acids long. The CDR3 DNA reads TGTGCCAGCTCATTGGCCACTAGCACAGATACGCAGTATTTT. Translation: CASSLATSTDTQYF.

V is TRBV9 and J is TRBJ2-7, with D perhaps matching TRBD1 (6 bases). Germline V gene data show CDR1 as SGDLS and CDR2 as YYNGEE. There are 15 residues in the CDR3. The V gene lost 0 bases and the J gene lost 0 bases, with 10 bases spanning the gap. The CDR3 sequence: CASSVGQGPSYEQYF. CDR3 bases: TGTGCCAGCAGCGTAGGGCAGGGGCCCTCCTACGAGCAGTACTTC.

J is TRBJ2-7 and V is TRBV11-1; D is unclear. Germline V gives CDR1 SGHAT, CDR2 FQDESV (reference sequence). CDR3 size: 14 residues. V dropped 2 bases and J dropped 0 bases, with 8 bases sitting between them. Written as DNA, the CDR3 is TGTGCCAGCAGCTTACGGCTGCTCTCCTACGAGCAGTACTTC. Its protein product is CASSLRLLSYEQYF.

The chain carries TRBV7-3 and TRBJ1-2; no definite D call. The V gene lost 5 bases and the J gene lost 8 bases, with 18 bases spanning the gap. The CDR3 sequence is 14 residues long. From germline, CDR1 is SGHTA and CDR2 FQGTGA. The CDR3 sequence: CASSPPFATHGYTF. CDR3 nucleotide sequence: TGTGCCAGCAGCCCTCCTTTCGCGACACACGGCTACACCTTC.